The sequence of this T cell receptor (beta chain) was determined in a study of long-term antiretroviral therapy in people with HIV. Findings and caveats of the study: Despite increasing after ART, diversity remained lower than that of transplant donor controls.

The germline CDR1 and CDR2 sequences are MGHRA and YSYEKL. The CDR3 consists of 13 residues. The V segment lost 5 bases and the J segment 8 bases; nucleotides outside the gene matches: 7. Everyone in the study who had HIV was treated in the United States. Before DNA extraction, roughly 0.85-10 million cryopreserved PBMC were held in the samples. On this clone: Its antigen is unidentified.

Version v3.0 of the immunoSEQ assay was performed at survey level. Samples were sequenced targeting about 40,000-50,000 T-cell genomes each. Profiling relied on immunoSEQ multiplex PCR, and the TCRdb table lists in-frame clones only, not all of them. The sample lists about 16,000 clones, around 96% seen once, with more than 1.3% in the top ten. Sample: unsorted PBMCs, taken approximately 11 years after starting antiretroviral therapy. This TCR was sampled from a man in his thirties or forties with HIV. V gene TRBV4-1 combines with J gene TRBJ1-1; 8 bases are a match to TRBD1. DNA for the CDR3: TGCGCCAGCAGCTCCGCAGGGGGCTCGGAAGCTTTCTTT. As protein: CASSSAGGSEAFF.